Listed below are T cell receptor beta chains from one sample, sequenced in a study of T cells in localized non-small cell lung cancer. TCRdb's copy holds only in-frame clones and misses some; the assay was immunoSEQ multiplex PCR. This sample carries tens of thousands of clones, roughly 84% of them seen once, and the ten largest clones take roughly 8%. Sequencing was performed on PBMCs, taken before any cancer treatment. Receptor source: a man between 40 and 70 years old with stage II lung adenocarcinoma. The CDR3 runs from the conserved cysteine through the conserved F or W. The order of the fields is CDR3 length, clone size, J gene, D gene, V gene, CDR3 protein, CDR3 DNA. A D gene is named only where the DNA matches it firmly. Where a row states a size, it is once, few, many or the class of an expanded clone; other rows omit it.

>16|-|TRBJ2-5|-|TRBV11-2
CASSSTRTSNQETQYF
TGTGCCAGCAGCTCAACACGGACAAGTAACCAAGAGACCCAGTACTTC
>15|once|TRBJ1-1|TRBD1|TRBV19
CASVSPDRFRTEAFF
TGTGCCAGTGTTAGCCCGGACAGGTTCCGGACTGAAGCTTTCTTT
>13|-|TRBJ1-1|-|TRBV28
CASSFRGETEAFF
TGTGCCAGCAGTTTTCGGGGTGAGACTGAAGCTTTCTTT
>15|-|TRBJ1-3|-|TRBV19
CASSIGGSSGNTIYF
TGTGCCAGTAGTATAGGAGGGAGCTCTGGAAACACCATATATTTT
>14|-|TRBJ1-5|-|TRBV10-3
CAISGGQSNQPQHF
TGTGCCATCAGTGGAGGACAAAGCAATCAGCCCCAGCATTTT
>14|-|TRBJ2-7|-|TRBV9
CASSVDLQGGEQYF
TGTGCCAGCAGCGTAGATCTCCAGGGTGGCGAGCAGTACTTC
>15|-|TRBJ2-5|-|TRBV19
CASTRGGGQQETQYF
TGTGCCAGTACCCGAGGGGGGGGACAACAAGAGACCCAGTACTTC
>15|-|TRBJ1-4|-|TRBV5-1
CASSLVGQTNEKLFF
TGCGCCAGCAGCTTGGTGGGGCAGACTAATGAAAAACTGTTTTTT
>14|-|TRBJ2-1|-|TRBV5-4
CASSLDVSSNEQFF
TGTGCCAGCAGCTTAGATGTCTCTTCAAATGAGCAGTTCTTC
>16|-|TRBJ2-1|TRBD2|TRBV11-3
CASSLMSGGAVNEQFF
TGTGCCAGCAGCTTAATGAGCGGGGGGGCAGTGAATGAGCAGTTCTTC
>12|few|TRBJ2-7|TRBD1|TRBV10-3
CAIGTGSLGQYF
TGTGCCATCGGGACAGGGTCCTTGGGGCAGTACTTC
>17|-|TRBJ2-3|-|TRBV11-2
CASSLRPVLRGTDTQYF
TGTGCCAGCAGCTTAAGGCCCGTCCTAAGGGGCACAGATACGCAGTATTTT
>15|-|TRBJ1-4|TRBD1|TRBV7-9
CASSLGDSFNEKLFF
TGTGCCAGCAGCTTAGGGGACAGTTTTAATGAAAAACTGTTTTTT
>9|-|TRBJ2-3|-|TRBV20-1
CSVGAVQYF
TGCAGTGTTGGCGCGGTCCAGTATTTT
>17|-|TRBJ2-1|TRBD2|TRBV5-1
CASSLALAASSYNEQFF
TGCGCCAGCAGCTTGGCTCTAGCGGCTAGCTCCTACAATGAGCAGTTCTTC
>16|-|TRBJ2-5|-|TRBV6-1
CASSDRWTAIQETQYF
TGTGCCAGCAGTGATAGGTGGACAGCCATCCAAGAGACCCAGTACTTC
>15|-|TRBJ2-6|-|TRBV2
CASRDLGSGANVLTF
TGTGCCAGCAGGGATTTGGGCTCTGGGGCCAACGTCCTGACTTTC
>11|-|TRBJ2-1|-|TRBV7-9
CASSSNNEQFF
TGTGCCAGCAGCTCTAACAATGAGCAGTTCTTC
>12|few|TRBJ1-2|-|TRBV19
CASSTGLGGYTF
TGTGCCAGTAGTACGGGACTCGGAGGCTACACCTTC
>15|-|TRBJ2-7|TRBD2|TRBV6-5
CASSYSRGGSGEQYF
TGTGCCAGCAGTTACTCCCGGGGAGGGTCTGGGGAGCAGTACTTC
>14|once|TRBJ2-7|TRBD1|TRBV19
CASTPSDRDYEQYF
TGTGCCAGTACCCCCTCGGACAGGGACTACGAGCAGTACTTC
>15|-|TRBJ2-7|-|TRBV5-1
CASSLDMWSSYEQYF
TGCGCCAGCAGCTTGGACATGTGGAGCTCCTACGAGCAGTACTTC
>15|-|TRBJ1-2|-|TRBV30
CAWSVIGVRNYGYTF
TGTGCCTGGAGTGTAATCGGGGTCAGGAACTATGGCTACACCTTC
>12|-|TRBJ2-7|TRBD1|TRBV9
CARDRVFHEQYF
TGTGCCAGGGACAGGGTATTCCACGAGCAGTACTTC
>15|-|TRBJ1-2|-|TRBV6-6
CASIKAAGSSYGYTF
TGTGCCAGCATTAAGGCTGCAGGGTCGAGCTATGGCTACACCTTC
>14|-|TRBJ2-7|-|TRBV7-9
CASSSYGVTYEQYF
TGTGCCAGCAGCTCTTATGGGGTTACCTACGAGCAGTACTTC
>13|-|TRBJ2-7|-|TRBV5-4
CASSLPGGDEQYF
TGTGCCAGCAGCTTGCCGGGCGGGGACGAGCAGTACTTC
>16|few|TRBJ1-5|-|TRBV4-3
CASSQVWGRGNQPQHF
TGCGCCAGCAGCCAAGTATGGGGGAGAGGCAATCAGCCCCAGCATTTT
>17|once|TRBJ2-1|TRBD2|TRBV29-1
CSEGLAGFLSSYNEQFF
TGCAGCGAGGGACTAGCGGGGTTCCTGAGCTCCTACAATGAGCAGTTCTTC